A single TCR beta chain is shown here with its context. The antigen remains unidentified. Here immunoSEQ multiplex PCR was the method, and the copy in TCRdb shows in-frame clones only, minus some. The sample includes about 150,000 clones, about 91% of them seen just once. In germline, CDR1 is SGHTA, CDR2 FQGTGA. With 4 bases clipped from V and 3 bases from J, the junction kept 9 bases outside the gene matches. CDR3 length equals 15 residues. The time point is: blood 2 weeks post-SBRT. The treatment denotes: 15 Gy SBRT to primary tumor, nephrectomy 4 weeks later. After SBRT, blood was collected at 2 and 4 weeks, plus baseline. Clear cell pathology was present in this patient's renal cell carcinoma. This entry is derived from a study of radiation and T cells in renal cell carcinoma. General study findings and limits: From baseline, blood top tumor clonotypes peaked at 2 weeks post-radiation. Baseline intratumoral clonotype presence is unknown without pretreatment biopsies.

The chain joins TRBV7-3 to TRBJ2-7; 7 bases fit TRBD2. The clonotype was recovered from a woman aged 45-65 years with renal cell carcinoma. The sequenced sample was blood, obtained from a patient whose treatment included radiotherapy and nephrectomy. The CDR3 is CASSSWGGQVYEQYF. For the CDR3, the DNA is TGTGCCAGCAGCTCTTGGGGGGGTCAAGTCTACGAGCAGTACTTC.